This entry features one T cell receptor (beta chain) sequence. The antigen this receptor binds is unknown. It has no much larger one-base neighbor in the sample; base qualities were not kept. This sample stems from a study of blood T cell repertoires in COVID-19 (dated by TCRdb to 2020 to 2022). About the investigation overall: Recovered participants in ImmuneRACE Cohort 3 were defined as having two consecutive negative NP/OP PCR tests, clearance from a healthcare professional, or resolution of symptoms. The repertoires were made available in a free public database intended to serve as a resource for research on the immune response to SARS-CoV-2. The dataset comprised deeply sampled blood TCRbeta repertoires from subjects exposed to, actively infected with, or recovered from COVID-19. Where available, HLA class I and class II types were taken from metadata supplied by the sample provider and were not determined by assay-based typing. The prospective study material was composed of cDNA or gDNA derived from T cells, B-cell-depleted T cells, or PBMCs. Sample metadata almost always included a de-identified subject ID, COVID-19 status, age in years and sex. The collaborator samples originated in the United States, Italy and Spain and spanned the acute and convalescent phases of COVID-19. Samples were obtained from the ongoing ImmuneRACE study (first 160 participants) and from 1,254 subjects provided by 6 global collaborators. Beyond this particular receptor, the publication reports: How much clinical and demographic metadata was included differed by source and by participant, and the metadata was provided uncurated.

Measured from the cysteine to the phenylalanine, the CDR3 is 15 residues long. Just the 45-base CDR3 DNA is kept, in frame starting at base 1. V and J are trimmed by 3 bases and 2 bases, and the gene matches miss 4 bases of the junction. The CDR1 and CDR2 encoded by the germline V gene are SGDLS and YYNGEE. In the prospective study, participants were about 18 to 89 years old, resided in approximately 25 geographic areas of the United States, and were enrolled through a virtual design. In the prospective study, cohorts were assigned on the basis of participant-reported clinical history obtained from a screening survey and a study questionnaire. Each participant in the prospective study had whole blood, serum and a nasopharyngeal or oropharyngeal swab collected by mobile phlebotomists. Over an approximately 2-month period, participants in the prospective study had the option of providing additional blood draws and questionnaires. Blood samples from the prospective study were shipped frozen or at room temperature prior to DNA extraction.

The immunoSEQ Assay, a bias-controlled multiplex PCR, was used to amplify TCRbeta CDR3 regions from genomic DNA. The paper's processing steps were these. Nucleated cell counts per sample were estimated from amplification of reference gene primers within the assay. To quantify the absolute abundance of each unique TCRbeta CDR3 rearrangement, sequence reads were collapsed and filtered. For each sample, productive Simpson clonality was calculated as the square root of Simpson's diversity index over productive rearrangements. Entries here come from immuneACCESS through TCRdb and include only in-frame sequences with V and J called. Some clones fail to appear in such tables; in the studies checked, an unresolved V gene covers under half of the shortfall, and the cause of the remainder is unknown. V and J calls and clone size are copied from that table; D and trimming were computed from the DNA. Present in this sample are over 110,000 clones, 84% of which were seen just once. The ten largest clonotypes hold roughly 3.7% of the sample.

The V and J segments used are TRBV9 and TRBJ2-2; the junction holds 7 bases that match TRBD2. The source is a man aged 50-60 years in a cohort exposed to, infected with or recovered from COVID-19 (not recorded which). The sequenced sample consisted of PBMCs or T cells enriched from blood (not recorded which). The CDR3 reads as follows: CASSAGTINTGELFF. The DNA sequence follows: TGTGCCAGCAGCGCCGGGACTATTAACACCGGGGAGCTGTTTTTT.